This T cell receptor beta chain was sequenced for a study of cytomegalovirus exposure and HLA in healthy donors. The study's findings and limits: Rarity held for most TCR sequences, but there were some public TCRs that occurred in many donors. A list of approximately 160 TCR beta chains associated with cytomegalovirus was given.

As for this clone: Its antigen is as yet unknown.

Sequencing used immunoSEQ multiplex PCR; TCRdb keeps in-frame clones, though not all of them. The sample records some 160,000 clones, around 90% being singletons. Sequenced sample: PBMCs. This clonotype originated in a man aged 18 to 29 in good health and CMV-seronegative.

CDR3 protein: CASSDQGLAKNIQYF. The CDR3 nucleotides are TGTGCCAGCAGTGATCAGGGTCTAGCCAAAAACATTCAGTACTTC. The rearrangement links TRBV25-1 to TRBJ2-4; tentative D call: TRBD1 (5 bases). Trimming took 3 bases from V and 0 from J, leaving 9 bases between them. Germline V CDR1 and CDR2: MGHDK, SYGVNS. The CDR3 runs 15 residues.